A single sample is the source of the 19 T cell receptor beta chains below, sequenced in a study of regulatory T cells in long-lasting Graves disease (dated by TCRdb to about 2021). What this sample's time point label stands for: newly diagnosed GD, antithyroid drugs for less than 3 months. For both TCR sequencing and RNA sequencing, RNA was extracted from PBMCs using TRIzol. Library preparation used multiplex PCR. Reads for this sample came from an Illumina HiSeq 4000. To build TCR beta libraries, CDR3 regions were amplified by Arm-PCR using iRepertoire HTBI primers. TCRdb redid the processing of the public reads, applying fastp at Q25 and MiXCR, and retained in-frame beta chains. Records with the same CDR3 protein are collapsed into one entry carrying the most frequent genes and DNA. Recorded for this sample are about 430,000 distinct CDR3 sequences; approximately 15% of them occurred a single time. The ten largest clones represent under 9% of the sample.

These same records also appear under a second study, on T cells in Graves' hyperthyroidism and ophthalmopathy.

The sequencing used peripheral blood mononuclear cells (PBMCs), collected at new diagnosis, from a patient treated with antithyroid drugs. Receptor source: a woman in her thirties or forties with Graves disease. Donor details come from another sample of the same person, matched by shared clones.

This clonotype was observed at least ten times. This chain joins TRBV5-1 and TRBJ2-2, with 7 positions matching TRBD1. CDR1 is SGHRS, CDR2 YFSETQ, per germline. This CDR3 is built from 15 residues. With V trimmed by 1 base and J by 3 bases, 3 bases remained unmatched. CDR3 nucleotides: TGCGCCAGCAGCTTGCGTACAGGGGACACCGGGGAGCTGTTTTTT. Encoded protein: CASSLRTGDTGELFF.

The table lists this clonotype with many counts. This rearrangement joins TRBV28 to TRBJ1-6; unclear D gene. V lost 7 bases and J 7 bases, leaving 11 bases between the germline ends. CDR3 length equals 13 residues. CDR1 and CDR2 from the germline V gene are MDHEN and SYDVKM. The CDR3 DNA follows: TGTGCCAGCATGGTGGTCGGCAATTCACCCCTCCACTTT. This gives the protein CASMVVGNSPLHF.

In this sample, this clonotype turned up a few times. The chain is built from TRBV3-1 and TRBJ2-5, with 7 bases lining up with TRBD2. The junction had 5 bases not matched to a gene; V was cut back by 9 bases and J by 4 bases. CDR3 length: 12 amino acids. The germline V gene has CDR1 LGHDT and CDR2 YNNKEL (reference sequence). For the CDR3, the DNA is TGTGCCAGTAAGCGGGACGGAGAGACCCAGTACTTC. The encoded protein is CASKRDGETQYF.

This clonotype was seen only a few times. A far larger clone is one base from this, pointing to a likely read error. The CDR3 DNA reads as TGTGCCAGCAGTTATCCCTTGAGCGGGAGAAGGGCGCAGTTCTTC. Amino acids: CASSYPLSGRRAQFF. The chain carries TRBV6-2 or TRBV6-3 and TRBJ2-3, with 8 bases that match TRBD2. The tail of the sequence fits TRBJ2-1 better, so the J call may be wrong. Germline CDR1 is MNHEY and CDR2 is SVGEGT. The CDR3 totals 15 residues.

In this sample, this clonotype turned up a few times. In DNA form, the CDR3 reads TGTGCCAGCAGCCTTCCCCCGAGGAAATCCTACGAGCAGTACTTC. It translates to CASSLPPRKSYEQYF. The V call is TRBV3-2, the J call TRBJ2-7; TRBD1 is taken as the D call from the table, unchecked against the DNA. TRBV3-2 is a recognized pseudogene. The CDR3 is 15 amino acids.

Regarding this clonotype: Since a far larger clone is one base different, this is likely a read error. The rearrangement joins TRBV20-1 to TRBJ2-4, with 8 bases that match TRBD2. Germline V CDR1 and CDR2: DFQATT, SNEGSKA (reference sequence). CDR3 length equals 13 residues. The junction had 14 bases not matched to a gene; V was cut back by 6 bases and J by 13 bases. This CDR3 is CSAQAGVYNEQYF. CDR3 DNA: TGCAGTGCCCAAGCGGGAGTCTACAATGAGCAGTACTTC.

At least ten counts were recorded for this clonotype. The chain couples TRBV27 to TRBJ1-6, with TRBD1 matching 7 bases. With V trimmed by 4 bases and J by 11 bases, 8 bases remained unmatched. CDR3 length equals 14 residues. Germline V CDR1 and CDR2: MNHEY, SMNVEV (reference sequence). The CDR3 sequence: CASSSSTGLTPLHF. CDR3 in DNA: TGTGCCAGCAGTTCCTCGACAGGGTTGACACCCCTCCACTTT.

The chain couples TRBV20-1 to TRBJ2-1; D unclear. CDR1 and CDR2 from the germline V gene are DFQATT and SNEGSKA (reference sequence). The CDR3 has 13 residues. V lost 6 bases, J lost 1 base, and 10 bases lay in between. CDR3 amino acids: CSAPVTSYNEQFF. The CDR3, as DNA: TGCAGTGCCCCAGTTACTTCCTACAATGAGCAGTTCTTC.

The V and J genes are TRBV15 and TRBJ2-1; D uncertain. CDR3 length equals 13 residues. The germline CDR1 and CDR2 sequences are LNHNV and YYDKDF (reference sequence). The ends were cut back, 0 bases at V and 10 bases at J, with 10 bases in the middle. CDR3 region: CATSRDPEYEQFF. For the CDR3, the DNA is TGTGCCACCAGCAGAGATCCCGAGTACGAGCAGTTCTTC.

In this sample, this clonotype turned up a few times. This may come from a read error, since a much larger clone is one base off. This is likely a read error, given that the CDR3 carries no conserved phenylalanine or tryptophan at its end. This sequence joins TRBV30 and TRBJ1-1; D is possibly TRBD1 (6 bases). The V end lost 3 bases, the J end lost 1 base, and 12 bases lay between the germline ends. The CDR3 runs to 14 residues. Germline CDR1 reads GTSNPN; CDR2 reads SVGIG (reference sequence). CDR3 in amino acids: CAWRWQGRNTEAFL. The CDR3 DNA reads TGTGCCTGGAGGTGGCAGGGGAGGAACACTGAAGCTTTCCTT.

At least ten counts were recorded for this clonotype. V gene TRBV7-8 combines with J gene TRBJ2-3, with D possibly being TRBD1 or TRBD2 (6 bases each). Germline CDR1 reads SGHVS; CDR2 reads FQNEAQ. Trimming stripped 2 bases from V and 1 base from J, with 19 bases between. This CDR3 is 18 amino acids long. CDR3 loop: CASSLKGGRAGGTDTQYF. CDR3 in DNA: TGTGCCAGCAGCTTAAAGGGGGGAAGGGCCGGCGGCACAGATACGCAGTATTTT.

In this sample, this clonotype turned up many times. The CDR3 is CASTLAIGYEQYF. The CDR3 region has the DNA TGTGCCAGCACTCTAGCCATCGGCTACGAGCAGTACTTC. The rearrangement joins TRBV6-1 to TRBJ2-7; perhaps TRBD2 as D (5 bases). The V end lost 7 bases, the J end lost 3 bases, and 13 bases lay between the germline ends. This CDR3 is built from 13 residues. CDR1 and CDR2 (germline): MNHNS, SASEGT.

This clonotype occurred a few times. This chain joins TRBV19 and TRBJ2-1, with 8 bases aligning to TRBD1. The CDR3 runs 14 residues. V dropped 3 bases and J dropped 12; count of bases not matched to a gene: 10. The germline CDR1 and CDR2 sequences are LNHDA and SQIVND (reference sequence). The CDR3 reads CASSIRRDDRGQFF. DNA for the CDR3: TGTGCCAGTAGTATCAGACGGGATGACAGGGGGCAGTTCTTC.

The rearrangement joins TRBV6-2 or TRBV6-3 to TRBJ2-3, with D perhaps matching TRBD2 (6 bases). This CDR3 has 15 residues. V gave up 4 bases and J gave up 3 bases, with 14 bases separating them. Germline V gives CDR1 MNHEY, CDR2 SVGEGT. In DNA, the CDR3 is TGTGCCAGCAGTTGGGGAGGAGCGGCGACAGATACGCAGTATTTT. As protein: CASSWGGAATDTQYF.

This clonotype has a handful of counts. V usage is TRBV7-8 and J usage is TRBJ2-3; TRBD2 aligns across 11 bases. Trimming at V came to 3 bases and at J to 3 bases, leaving 2 bases not matched to a gene. The CDR3 extends over 15 amino acids. Germline V lookup: CDR1 SGHVS, CDR2 FQNEAQ. CDR3 sequence (DNA): TGTGCCAGCAGCTTCACTAGCGGGAGAACAGATACGCAGTATTTT. Translation gives CASSFTSGRTDTQYF.

This clonotype has more than one count but fewer than ten. The CDR3 loop is CATSDLVGTGYTF. The CDR3 DNA is TGTGCCACCAGTGATTTAGTGGGGACTGGCTACACCTTC. The V gene is TRBV24-1, the J gene TRBJ1-2; D might be TRBD1 (5 bases). Germline V gene lookup returns CDR1 KGHDR and CDR2 SFDVKD. V gave up 1 base and J gave up 7 bases, with 9 bases separating them. The CDR3 extends over 13 amino acids.

This clonotype was recorded many times. The rearrangement uses TRBV29-1 and TRBJ2-1, with 8 positions matching TRBD1. The CDR3 consists of 13 residues. V lost 7 bases to trimming and J lost 0 bases; unmatched junction nucleotides: 2. Germline V CDR1 and CDR2: SQVTM, ANQGSEA. The CDR3 coding sequence is TGCAGCGCCGGGACAGGCTCCTACAATGAGCAGTTCTTC. Its protein product is CSAGTGSYNEQFF.

This clonotype was recorded at least ten times. The chain recombines TRBV19 with TRBJ1-5; 7 positions agree with TRBD1. Unmatched junction bases numbered 3, after V lost 4 bases and J lost 0 bases. The CDR3 length is 15 residues. Germline values: CDR1 LNHDA, CDR2 SQIVND (reference sequence). CDR3 bases: TGTGCCAGTAGTAGGACAGGCGATAGCAATCAGCCCCAGCATTTT. Amino acid sequence: CASSRTGDSNQPQHF.

This clonotype was recorded at least ten times. This CDR3 reads CASRTSGPTDTQYF. CDR3 nucleotide sequence: TGTGCCAGCAGGACTAGCGGACCCACAGATACGCAGTATTTT. V is TRBV12-3 or TRBV12-4 and J is TRBJ2-3; 9 bases fit TRBD2. CDR3 size: 14 residues. Trimming removed 6 bases from V and 2 bases from J; junction bases left unmatched: 3.